Sequencing of this T cell receptor (beta chain) was carried out in a study of T cells in Graves' hyperthyroidism and ophthalmopathy. This CDR3 is 14 amino acids long. CDR1 and CDR2 (germline): SGHRS, YFSETQ. V lost 2 bases and J lost 8; bases outside the gene matches: 5. The TCR beta CDR3 regions underwent amplification using RNA transcripts as the source. A set of HTBI primers served as the primers for a first-round RT-PCR of the TCR CDR3. TCRdb processed the multiplex PCR reads anew with MiXCR; each CDR3 protein has one entry. The table has 550,000 to 850,000 distinct CDR3 sequences, roughly a sixth seen once. This clonotype was picked up many times.

This sequence was found in a woman in her 50s with Graves' hyperthyroidism that later progressed to Graves' ophthalmopathy. The sample was blood. This chain joins TRBV5-1 and TRBJ1-4, with 8 bases aligning to TRBD1. The DNA for the CDR3 is TGCGCCAGCAGCTTCGGACAGGGAGGCGAAAAACTGTTTTTT. It yields the protein CASSFGQGGEKLFF.